This TCR beta chain derives from a study of vaccination and CD4 T cells after COVID-19. As concerns this clonotype: The antigen remains unidentified.

Documented treatment: approximately nine-day PBMC culture with coronavirus spike peptide pools or control peptides (ViraFEST assay). The Oncomine TCR Beta short-read assay sequenced DNA from cultured CD4+ T cells. A single record per CDR3 protein comes from TCRdb applying MiXCR to the PCR reads. The sample holds about 14,000 distinct CDR3 sequences, approximately 60% seen once. CDR1 and CDR2 from the germline V gene are KGHDR and SFDVKD. Trimming shortened V by 6 bases and J by 2 bases, and 8 bases separated the two germline ends. This CDR3 comprises 13 residues. This TCR derives from a human donor who had recovered from COVID-19. The chain recombines TRBV24-1 with TRBJ2-3, with a possible D match to TRBD1 (5 bases). Sequencing used CD4+ T cells from blood, cultured in vitro. CDR3 amino acids: CATSPGHTDTQYF. In DNA form, the CDR3 reads TGTGCCACCAGTCCAGGGCACACAGATACGCAGTATTTT.